This T cell receptor beta chain was retrieved from a study of blood T cell repertoires in COVID-19. TCRdb's table, derived via immunoSEQ multiplex PCR, lists solely in-frame clones and lacks some. The sample records 56,000 or so clones, 91% being singletons. This CDR3 has 14 amino acids. Germline V gives CDR1 GTSNPN, CDR2 SVGIG (reference sequence). Trimming removed 2 bases from V and 1 base from J, with 12 bases in between. This chain links TRBV30 with TRBJ2-7, with a weak D call TRBD1 (5 bases). Sequenced material: peripheral blood. This sequence was found in a man in his fifties with active COVID-19. This CDR3 is CAWSQGGVSYEQYF. The CDR3 region has the DNA TGTGCCTGGAGTCAGGGTGGCGTTTCCTACGAGCAGTACTTC.